One sample yielded the 19 T cell receptor beta chains listed below, sequenced in a study of blood T cell repertoires in COVID-19. Sequencing used immunoSEQ multiplex PCR; TCRdb keeps in-frame clones, though not all of them. In the table there are approximately 300,000 clones, 70% to 90% of which are singletons. The sample was PBMCs or T cells enriched from blood (not recorded which). The receptor source for this set is a woman in her 30s who had recovered from COVID-19.

The rearrangement links TRBV6-5 to TRBJ1-2; 7 bases map to TRBD1. The junction had 6 bases not matched to a gene; V was cut back by 2 bases and J by 6 bases. The CDR3 extends over 14 amino acids. Looked up from germline, CDR1 is MNHEY and CDR2 is SVGAGI. DNA of the CDR3: TGTGCCAGCAGTTACATCAGGGGGATGGATGGCTACACCTTC. Its translation: CASSYIRGMDGYTF.

This chain joins TRBV19 and TRBJ1-1; 7 nucleotides line up with TRBD1. J was trimmed by 0 bases and V by 3 bases; bases with no gene match: 1. Germline values: CDR1 LNHDA, CDR2 SQIVND (reference sequence). CDR3 length: 14 residues. The CDR3 DNA follows: TGTGCCAGTAGTATCGGGACAGTGAACACTGAAGCTTTCTTT. This gives the protein CASSIGTVNTEAFF.

In this sample, this clone turned up a few times. Within the sample, other DNA sequences also encode this same CDR3. This chain connects TRBV15 to TRBJ1-2, with D tentatively TRBD1 (6 bases). The V gene's germline CDR1 is LNHNV and CDR2 YYDKDF (reference sequence). The CDR3 is 14 residues long. Trimming stripped 1 base from V and 4 bases from J, with 10 bases between. The CDR3 loop is CATSRGGGFYGYTF. DNA for the CDR3: TGTGCCACCAGCAGAGGGGGGGGCTTCTATGGCTACACCTTC.

The V and J genes are TRBV7-9 and TRBJ1-3; no clear D gene. The CDR3 is made up of 15 amino acids. Germline V gene sequence: CDR1 SEHNR, CDR2 FQNEAQ (reference sequence). Trimming took 1 base from V and 4 from J, leaving 11 bases between them. CDR3 amino acids: CASSLDGGPGNTIYF. The CDR3 coding sequence is TGTGCCAGCAGCTTAGATGGAGGGCCGGGAAACACCATATATTTT. Full variable domain (outside the CDR3, taken from reference TRBV7-9 and TRBJ1-3): DTGVSQNPRHKITKRGQNVTFRCDPISEHNRLYWYRQTLGQGPEFLTYFQNEAQLEKSRLLSDRFSAERPKGSFSTLEIQRTEQGDSAMYLCASSLDGGPGNTIYFGEGSWLTVV.

The chain has TRBV3-1 (or the pseudogene TRBV3-2) and TRBJ1-2; D is possibly TRBD1 (5 bases). V was cut by 5 bases and J by 7 bases, with 14 bases left in between. Germline-derived CDR1 and CDR2 are LGHDT and YNNKEL (reference sequence). The CDR3 extends over 13 amino acids. This chain's CDR3 is CASSSTGGSGYTF. In DNA, the CDR3 is TGTGCCAGCAGCTCCACGGGGGGGAGTGGCTACACCTTC.

The chain employs TRBV11-2 and TRBJ1-4; D unclear. Germline CDR1 reads SGHAT; CDR2 reads FQNNGV. This CDR3 spans 12 amino acids. Trimming stripped 5 bases from V and 11 bases from J, with 12 bases between. The CDR3 region is CASSPDSRKLFF. Here the CDR3 DNA reads TGTGCCAGCAGCCCTGACTCTCGGAAACTGTTTTTT.

This sequence joins TRBV27 and TRBJ2-3; no clear D gene. CDR1 is MNHEY and CDR2 is SMNVEV in the germline V gene (reference sequence). The CDR3 is made up of 15 amino acids. Trimming left V 2 bases short and J 1 base short, with 10 bases between. CDR3 sequence (DNA): TGTGCCAGCAGTTTACGTATTCCCCGCACAGATACGCAGTATTTT. It codes for CASSLRIPRTDTQYF.

The chain couples TRBV2 to TRBJ1-1; TRBD1 aligns across 7 bases. V trimming: 1 base; J trimming: 1 base; junction bases outside the gene matches: 3. The germline CDR1 and CDR2 sequences are SNHLY and FYNNEI. The CDR3 has 15 residues. The CDR3 loop is CASSEVSGGNTEAFF. DNA of the CDR3: TGTGCCAGCAGTGAAGTGTCAGGGGGGAACACTGAAGCTTTCTTT.

The rearrangement uses TRBV28 and TRBJ2-5; a weak D match, TRBD1 (5 bases). The CDR3 runs to 14 residues. Germline loops: CDR1 MDHEN, CDR2 SYDVKM. The V end lost 5 bases, the J end lost 5 bases, and 15 bases lay between the germline ends. CDR3: CASSPSRQGETQYF. The CDR3 nucleotides read TGTGCCAGCAGTCCCTCGAGGCAGGGTGAGACCCAGTACTTC.

The chain recombines TRBV30 with TRBJ1-5; D is possibly TRBD1 (5 bases). Looked up from germline, CDR1 is GTSNPN and CDR2 is SVGIG (reference sequence). V lost 4 bases to trimming and J lost 2 bases, with 9 bases between them. The CDR3 contains 13 residues. CDR3 sequence: CAWTAQGNQPQHF. The CDR3 DNA reads TGTGCCTGGACGGCACAGGGCAATCAGCCCCAGCATTTT.

The rearrangement links TRBV4-1 to TRBJ1-6; D uncertain. The CDR3 totals 15 residues. Trimming shortened V by 0 bases and J by 8 bases, and 11 bases separated the two germline ends. CDR1 and CDR2 from the germline V gene are MGHRA and YSYEKL. CDR3 sequence: CASSQEPGLYSPLHF. The CDR3 region has the DNA TGCGCCAGCAGCCAAGAACCAGGACTTTATTCACCCCTCCACTTT.

Worth noting for this clone: Other DNA sequences in this sample translate to the same CDR3. This chain uses TRBV7-2 with TRBJ1-1; D unclear. V lost 3 bases and J lost 4, with 9 bases in between. CDR1 SGHTA and CDR2 FQGNSA come from the germline V gene. CDR3 length: 13 amino acids. CDR3 in DNA: TGTGCCAGCAGCTTGGCGCGGGGCACTGAAGCTTTCTTT. It yields the protein CASSLARGTEAFF.

The chain combines TRBV7-3 with TRBJ2-5, with 7 bases fitting TRBD1. The V gene's germline CDR1 is SGHTA and CDR2 FQGTGA. The CDR3 spans 13 residues. Losses at the gene ends were 7 bases for V and 5 bases for J; bases not matched to a gene: 7. For the CDR3, the DNA is TGTGCCAGCACCCAACAGGGGCCGGAGACCCAGTACTTC. This gives the protein CASTQQGPETQYF. Looking up the rest from reference TRBV7-3 and TRBJ2-5 gives the full variable domain: GAGVSQTPSNKVTEKGKYVELRCDPISGHTALYWYRQSLGQGPEFLIYFQGTGAADDSGLPNDRFFAVRPEGSVSTLKIQRTERGDSAVYLCASTQQGPETQYFGPGTRLLVL.

The rearrangement links TRBV5-1 to TRBJ2-4; tentatively, D is TRBD1 (5 bases). The CDR3 contains 16 residues. The V end lost 0 bases, the J end lost 0 bases, and 10 bases lay between the germline ends. The germline gives CDR1 SGHRS, CDR2 YFSETQ. The CDR3 is CASSLAGAVAKNIQYF. The CDR3 DNA is TGCGCCAGCAGCTTGGCTGGGGCCGTAGCCAAAAACATTCAGTACTTC.

The chain couples TRBV3-1 (or the pseudogene TRBV3-2) to TRBJ1-6; the D is unclear. Trimming removed 0 bases at V and 0 bases at J, with 12 bases between. Germline V gene sequence: CDR1 LGHDT, CDR2 YNNKEL (reference sequence). The CDR3 consists of 18 residues. The CDR3 DNA is TGTGCCAGCAGCCAAGAATACGGGGATCGCTCCTATAATTCACCCCTCCACTTT. Amino acid sequence: CASSQEYGDRSYNSPLHF.

The chain links TRBV10-2 to TRBJ2-7; D is ambiguous. Trimming removed 7 bases from V and 2 bases from J, with 21 bases in between. This CDR3 spans 16 amino acids. CDR1 is WSHSY, CDR2 SAAADI, per germline. This chain's CDR3 is CASTATPARATYEQYF. Written as DNA, the CDR3 is TGCGCCAGCACCGCGACGCCAGCGCGCGCAACCTACGAGCAGTACTTC.

V gene TRBV5-6 combines with J gene TRBJ2-3, with D unclear. This CDR3 contains 13 residues. Germline V lookup: CDR1 SGHDT, CDR2 YYEEEE. V gave up 0 bases and J gave up 1 base, with 3 bases separating them. The CDR3 spells CASSLVGTDTQYF. The CDR3 DNA reads TGTGCCAGCAGCTTGGTCGGCACAGATACGCAGTATTTT.

This clone is a singleton in its sample. The genes are TRBV7-9 and TRBJ1-2; D unresolved. Trimming shortened V by 5 bases and J by 4 bases, and 14 bases separated the two germline ends. This CDR3 is 14 amino acids long. Germline V gene sequence: CDR1 SEHNR, CDR2 FQNEAQ (reference sequence). CDR3: CASSLGLAVYGYTF. CDR3 coding DNA: TGTGCCAGCAGCCTCGGACTGGCGGTCTATGGCTACACCTTC.

The chain employs TRBV7-8 and TRBJ1-2; TRBD1 might be the D (5 bases). This CDR3 spans 15 amino acids. Trimming took 1 base from V and 4 from J, leaving 13 bases between them. Germline CDR1 is SGHVS and CDR2 is FQNEAQ. CDR3 in amino acids: CASSLVGGRGYGYTF. The CDR3 DNA reads as TGTGCCAGCAGCTTAGTCGGGGGGAGAGGCTATGGCTACACCTTC.